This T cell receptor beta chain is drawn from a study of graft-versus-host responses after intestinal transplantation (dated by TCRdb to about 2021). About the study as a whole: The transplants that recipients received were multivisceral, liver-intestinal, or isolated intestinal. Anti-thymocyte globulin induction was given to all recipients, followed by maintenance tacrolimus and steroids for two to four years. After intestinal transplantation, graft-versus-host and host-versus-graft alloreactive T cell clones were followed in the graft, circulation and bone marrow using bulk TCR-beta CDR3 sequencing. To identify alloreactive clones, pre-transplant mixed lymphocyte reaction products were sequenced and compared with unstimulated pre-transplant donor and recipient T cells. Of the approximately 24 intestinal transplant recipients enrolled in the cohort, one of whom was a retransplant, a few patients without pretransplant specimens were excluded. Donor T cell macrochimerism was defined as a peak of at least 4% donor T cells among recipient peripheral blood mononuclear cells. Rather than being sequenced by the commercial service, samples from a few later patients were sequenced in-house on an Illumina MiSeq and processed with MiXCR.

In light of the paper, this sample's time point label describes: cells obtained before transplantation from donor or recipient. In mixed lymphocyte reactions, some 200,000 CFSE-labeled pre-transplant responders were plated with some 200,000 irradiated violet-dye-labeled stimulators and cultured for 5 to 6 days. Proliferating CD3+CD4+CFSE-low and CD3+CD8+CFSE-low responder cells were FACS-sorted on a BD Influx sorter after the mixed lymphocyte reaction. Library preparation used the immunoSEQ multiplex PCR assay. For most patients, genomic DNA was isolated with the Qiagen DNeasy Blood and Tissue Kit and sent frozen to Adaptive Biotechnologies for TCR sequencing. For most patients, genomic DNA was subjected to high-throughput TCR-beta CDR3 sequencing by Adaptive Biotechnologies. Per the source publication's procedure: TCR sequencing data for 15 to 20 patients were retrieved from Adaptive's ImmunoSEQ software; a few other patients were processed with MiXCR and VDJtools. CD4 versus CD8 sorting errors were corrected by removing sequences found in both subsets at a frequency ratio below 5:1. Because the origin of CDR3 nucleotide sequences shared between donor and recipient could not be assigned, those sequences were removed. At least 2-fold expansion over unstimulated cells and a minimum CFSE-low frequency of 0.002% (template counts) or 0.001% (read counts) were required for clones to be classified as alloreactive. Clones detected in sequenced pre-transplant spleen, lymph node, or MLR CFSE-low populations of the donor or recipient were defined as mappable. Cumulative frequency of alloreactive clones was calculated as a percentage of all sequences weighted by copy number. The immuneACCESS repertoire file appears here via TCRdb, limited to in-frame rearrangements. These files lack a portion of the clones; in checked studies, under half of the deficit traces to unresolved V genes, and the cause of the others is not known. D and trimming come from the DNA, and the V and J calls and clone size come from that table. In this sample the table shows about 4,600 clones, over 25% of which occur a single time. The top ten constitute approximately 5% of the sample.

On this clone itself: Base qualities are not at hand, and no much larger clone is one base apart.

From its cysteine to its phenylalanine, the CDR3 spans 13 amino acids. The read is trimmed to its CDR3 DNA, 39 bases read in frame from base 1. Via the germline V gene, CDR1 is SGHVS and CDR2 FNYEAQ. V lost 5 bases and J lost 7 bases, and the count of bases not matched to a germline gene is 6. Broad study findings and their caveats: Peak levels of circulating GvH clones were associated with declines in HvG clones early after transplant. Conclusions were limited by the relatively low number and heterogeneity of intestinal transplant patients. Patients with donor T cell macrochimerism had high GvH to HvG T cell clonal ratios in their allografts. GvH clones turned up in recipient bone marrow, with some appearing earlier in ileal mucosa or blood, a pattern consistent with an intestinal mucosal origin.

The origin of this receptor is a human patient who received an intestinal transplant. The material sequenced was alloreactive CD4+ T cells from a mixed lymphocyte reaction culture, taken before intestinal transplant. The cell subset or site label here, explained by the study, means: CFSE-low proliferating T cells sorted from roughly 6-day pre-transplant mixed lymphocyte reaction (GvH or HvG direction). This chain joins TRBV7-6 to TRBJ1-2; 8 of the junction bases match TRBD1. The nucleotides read TGTGCCAGCAGCCCAAGGACAGGGCTTGGCTACACCTTC. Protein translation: CASSPRTGLGYTF.